One and the same sample provided the 4 T cell receptor beta chains below, sequenced in a study of immune cell composition in non-small cell lung cancer. Normal lung sampling was at least 3 cm from the tumour, as distant as possible. This table comes from immunoSEQ multiplex PCR, and its TCRdb copy is limited to in-frame clones, with some not included. The sample contains 5,100 or so clones, approximately 90% of which appear only once. Sequencing was carried out using non-adjacent lung tissue. The receptors were gathered from a human donor with non-small cell lung cancer. Some clones in this sample may be carry-over from other donors' samples.

V and J are TRBV11-3 and TRBJ2-3, with TRBD2 as a possible D gene (5 bases). CDR3 length: 15 amino acids. In germline, CDR1 is SGHNT, CDR2 YENEEA. V was pared by 3 bases and J by 0 bases, with 10 bases between. The CDR3: CASSLASYSTDTQYF. CDR3 DNA: TGTGCCAGCAGCTTGGCTAGCTATAGCACAGATACGCAGTATTTT.

This sequence joins TRBV5-6 and TRBJ2-7; D is ambiguous. The CDR3 runs 13 residues. Trimming cost V 4 bases and J 5 bases, with 13 bases left between them. Germline V gives CDR1 SGHDT, CDR2 YYEEEE. The CDR3 DNA follows: TGTGCCAGCAGCCCTATGAGCAGCGACGAGCAGTACTTC. As protein: CASSPMSSDEQYF.

The rearrangement uses TRBV7-9 and TRBJ2-2, with 8 nucleotides matching TRBD2. After removal of 3 bases from V and 6 bases from J, the junction contained 3 bases not matched to a gene. Per germline, CDR1 SEHNR and CDR2 FQNEAQ (reference sequence). The CDR3 loop spans 14 amino acids. This chain's CDR3 is CASSLTSEAGELFF. CDR3 bases: TGTGCCAGCAGCTTGACTAGCGAGGCCGGGGAGCTGTTTTTT.

In this sample, this clone turned up a few times. This chain's CDR3 is CASSLALTDPSYEQYF. The DNA for the CDR3 is TGTGCCAGCAGCTTAGCTTTGACAGATCCTTCCTACGAGCAGTACTTC. This chain links TRBV7-2 with TRBJ2-7; the D gene is possibly TRBD1 (5 bases). The germline V gene has CDR1 SGHTA and CDR2 FQGNSA. V was trimmed by 0 bases and J by 1 base, leaving 13 bases between them. The CDR3 is made up of 16 amino acids.